Included here is one TCR beta chain sequence, with context. This clonotype has a count of ten or more. Its specific antigen is unknown. No much larger clone exists at a distance of one base, and base qualities are not known. The roughly 42 donors, aged about 6 to 95 years, were systemically healthy Caucasian individuals from Russia. Each donor gave ten milliliters of peripheral blood, drawn into EDTA-treated Vacutainer tubes. Ficoll-Paque density-gradient centrifugation was used to isolate PBMCs, with at least 6.5 million per sample. Total RNA was extracted from PBMCs with Trizol reagent, with at least 6 micrograms obtained per sample. For every donor, an aliquot of PBMCs went through flow cytometry to measure the percentages of naive CD45RAhigh/CD27high T cells. The protocol used for the library was 5' RACE. The data were produced on an Illumina HiSeq 2500. A second PCR of roughly 6 to 11 cycles was run with a J-beta primer mix and a sample-barcoded 5' primer. A template-switch 5' adaptor carrying 12 random nucleotides introduced a unique molecular identifier onto each TCR beta cDNA molecule. At least 2.5 million CDR3-containing paired-end reads were obtained from each sample. All of the RNA was converted into first-strand cDNA using the Mint cDNA synthesis kit, with a TRBC-specific oligonucleotide serving as the primer. Following uracil-DNA glycosylase treatment, all cDNA underwent a first 18-cycle PCR with the universal primers M1SS and BC2_uni_R. In the authors' own workflow: Normalization of each sample was performed by random selection of 1 million high-quality reads, each carrying a distinct molecular identifier. Instead of being binned into consensus sequences, reads that shared molecular identifiers were thrown out. MiTCR, run with a Q25 quality threshold and the strictest error-elimination algorithm, handled CDR3 identification, clonotype clustering and error correction. A nonparametric unseen species model with Euler transformation was used to estimate lower-bound total TCR beta diversity. The public reads were reanalyzed by TCRdb: fastp trimming at Q25, MiXCR alignment, in-frame beta chains only. Each entry is one CDR3 protein sequence, shown with its most common DNA and genes. Here the V and J calls rest on TCRdb's processing, not on the authors' analysis. The sample records 1.5 million or so distinct CDR3 sequences, roughly 43% of which are singletons. The ten largest clones take up about 4% of the sample.

The data derive from a study of blood T cells in healthy people across ages (dated by TCRdb to between 2014 and 2017). Regarding the study in general: Template switching captured roughly one uniquely barcoded TCR beta cDNA molecule per two T cells in model experiments. To track age-related changes in TCR beta repertoire diversity, the study relied on deep sequencing normalized with unique cDNA molecular identifiers. The donors were divided into four age groups: young (average about 15 years), middle-aged (under 40), aged (approximately 62) and long-lived (around 80). To avoid experimental bias, donors of different ages were spread randomly across the sequencing lanes. For two donors (one aged 18 to 29 and one aged 80 or older), the study analyzed two additional independent replicas of 1 million unique cDNA reads from the same blood draw. Study-level results and caveats: There was a strong correlation between observed TCR beta diversity and the percentage of naive T cells measured by flow cytometry. Compared with the aged group, the long-lived group had more naive CD4+ T cells, fewer expanded clones and increased TCR diversity, a pattern suggesting age selection. Because the CMV infection status of the donors was unknown, age-related changes in expanded clonotypes may potentially have been confounded. Observed TCR beta diversity per million T cells fell roughly linearly with age, and a significant reduction was already apparent by age around 40. Estimates of total diversity based on one million sequenced T cells were regarded as lower bounds and as underestimates. Bulk unsorted PBMC profiling prevented conclusive comparison of naive and antigen-experienced compartments.

The receptor was isolated from a woman aged 18-30 years in good health. The sequencing input was blood.

The CDR3 region has the sequence CSARGRAGYNEQFF. The nucleotide sequence is TGCAGTGCCCGGGGCCGGGCGGGTTACAATGAGCAGTTCTTC. The chain is made from TRBV20-1 and TRBJ2-1; the D gene assignment is perhaps TRBD1 or TRBD2, with each matching 5 bases. Trimming removed 6 bases from V and 4 bases from J, leaving 16 bases between the germline ends. Reading from cysteine to phenylalanine, the CDR3 counts 14 amino acids. Only the CDR3 portion is preserved as DNA: 42 bases, with reading frame beginning at the first base. Taken from the germline V gene (reference sequence), the CDR1 and CDR2 loops are DFQATT and SNEGSKA.